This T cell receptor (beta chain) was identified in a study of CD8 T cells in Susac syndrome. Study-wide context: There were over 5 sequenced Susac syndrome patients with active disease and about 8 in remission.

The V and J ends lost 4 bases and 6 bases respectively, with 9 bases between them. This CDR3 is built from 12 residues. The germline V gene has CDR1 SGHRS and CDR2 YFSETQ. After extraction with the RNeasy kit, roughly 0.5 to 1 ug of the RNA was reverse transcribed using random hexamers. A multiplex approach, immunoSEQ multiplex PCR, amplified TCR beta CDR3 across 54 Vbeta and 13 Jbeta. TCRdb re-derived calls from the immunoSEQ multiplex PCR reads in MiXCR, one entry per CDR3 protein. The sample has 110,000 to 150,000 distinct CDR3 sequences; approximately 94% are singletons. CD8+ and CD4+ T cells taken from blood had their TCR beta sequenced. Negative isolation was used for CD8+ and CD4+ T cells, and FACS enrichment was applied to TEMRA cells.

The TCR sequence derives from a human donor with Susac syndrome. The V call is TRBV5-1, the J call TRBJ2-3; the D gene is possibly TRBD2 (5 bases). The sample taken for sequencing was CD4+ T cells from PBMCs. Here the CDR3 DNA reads TGCGCCAGCAGCGGGAGAAAGGATACGCAGTATTTT. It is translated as CASSGRKDTQYF.